This T cell receptor (beta chain) was obtained from a study of T-cell memory formation after mild COVID-19. Study-level results: The study found balanced CD4/CD8 in clones contracting day 15 to 85 and a CD4+ lean in later expanders. Unconfirmed was the SARS-CoV-2 specificity of second-wave clones that peaked on day 37.

V dropped 5 bases and J dropped 7; count of bases not matched to a gene: 14. CDR3 length: 16 amino acids. Germline V gives CDR1 SGHTA, CDR2 FQGTGA. With respect to this clonotype: Its antigen is as yet unknown.

TCRdb reprocessed the 5' RACE reads with MiXCR, giving one entry per CDR3 protein. The repertoire holds about 560,000 distinct CDR3 sequences, with roughly 17% as singletons. The chain is built from TRBV7-3 and TRBJ2-1, with 7 bases lining up with TRBD1. Sequencing was carried out using PBMCs or a T cell subset sorted from them (not recorded which). The receptor comes from an adult woman who had mild COVID-19 (a few samples of this study predate the infection). Cell type and time point are not known. This CDR3 reads CASSLLRDSAWNEQFF. CDR3 DNA: TGTGCCAGCAGCCTTCTCCGGGACAGTGCATGGAATGAGCAGTTCTTC.